This is a list of T cell receptor beta chains from one sample in a study of beta chain features in type 1 diabetes. TCRdb keeps only in-frame clones here, not all; method: immunoSEQ multiplex PCR. Of about 620,000 clones detected, 15% to 17% appear once; the ten largest clones hold roughly 0.098%. The sample was naive CD4+ T cells from blood. These TCRs come from a man aged 18 to 30 in good health. Both conserved end residues are part of each CDR3. A D gene is named only where the DNA matches it firmly. Not every row has a clone size; where given, it reads once, few, many or a size class.

clone_size	v_call	j_call	d_call	cdr3_nt	cdr3_aa
NA	TRBV25-1	TRBJ2-5	TRBD1	TGTGCCAGCAGTGGGGGGGACAGGGGATACCAAGAGACCCAGTACTTC	CASSGGDRGYQETQYF
NA	TRBV5-6	TRBJ2-4	TRBD2	TGTGCCAGCAGCTTGGCGGGGACTCCGGCGGGGGTGAACATTCAGTACTTC	CASSLAGTPAGVNIQYF
NA	TRBV20-1	TRBJ1-2	NA	TGCAGTGCGCGAGGGCTAAGAGGCTACACCTTC	CSARGLRGYTF
NA	TRBV9	TRBJ2-3	TRBD2	TGTGCCAGCAGCGAGGGGGATGGGACTAGCGGGAGCACAGATACGCAGTATTTT	CASSEGDGTSGSTDTQYF
few	TRBV7-9	TRBJ1-6	NA	TGTGCCAGCAGCTTAGTGAGCTCTACCCTCCACTTT	CASSLVSSTLHF
few	TRBV9	TRBJ1-1	TRBD1	TGTGCCAGCAGCGGGGGGACAGGTAACACTGAAGCTTTCTTT	CASSGGTGNTEAFF
NA	TRBV7-9	TRBJ2-5	NA	TGTGCCAGCAGCTCGGGTCCAAAGACCCAGTACTTC	CASSSGPKTQYF
NA	TRBV28	TRBJ1-2	NA	TGTGCCAGCAGTTTATCAGGGGTGGAGAATGGCTACACCTTC	CASSLSGVENGYTF
NA	TRBV19	TRBJ1-2	TRBD1	TGTGCCAGTAGTCCGATACAGGGGTACTATGGCTACACCTTC	CASSPIQGYYGYTF
NA	TRBV9	TRBJ1-2	NA	TGTGCCAGCAGCGTCACCCCAGGGAGTCTCTATGGCTACACCTTC	CASSVTPGSLYGYTF